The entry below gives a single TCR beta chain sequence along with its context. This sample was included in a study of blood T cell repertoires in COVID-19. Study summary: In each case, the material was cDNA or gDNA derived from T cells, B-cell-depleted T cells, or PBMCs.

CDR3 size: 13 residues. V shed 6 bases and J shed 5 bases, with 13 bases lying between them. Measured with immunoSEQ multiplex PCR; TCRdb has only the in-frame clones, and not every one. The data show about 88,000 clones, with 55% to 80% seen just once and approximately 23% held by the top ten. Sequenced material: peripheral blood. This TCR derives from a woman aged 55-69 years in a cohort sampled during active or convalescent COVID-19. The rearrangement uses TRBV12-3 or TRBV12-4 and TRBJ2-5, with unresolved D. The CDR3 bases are TGTGCCAGCAGCGCGACCCTGAGGGAGACCCAGTACTTC. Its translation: CASSATLRETQYF.